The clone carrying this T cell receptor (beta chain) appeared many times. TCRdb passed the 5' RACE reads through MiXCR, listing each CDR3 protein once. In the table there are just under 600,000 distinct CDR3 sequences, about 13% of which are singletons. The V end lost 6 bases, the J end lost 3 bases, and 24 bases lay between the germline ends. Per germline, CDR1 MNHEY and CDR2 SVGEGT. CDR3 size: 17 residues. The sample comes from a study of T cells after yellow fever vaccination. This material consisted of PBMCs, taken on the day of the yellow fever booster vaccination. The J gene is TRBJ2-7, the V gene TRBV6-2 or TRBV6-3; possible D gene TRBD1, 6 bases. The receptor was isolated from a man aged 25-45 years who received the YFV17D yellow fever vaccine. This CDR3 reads CASRRYIKTGLNYEQYF. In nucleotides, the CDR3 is TGTGCCAGCAGGCGCTACATCAAGACAGGCCTAAACTACGAGCAGTACTTC.